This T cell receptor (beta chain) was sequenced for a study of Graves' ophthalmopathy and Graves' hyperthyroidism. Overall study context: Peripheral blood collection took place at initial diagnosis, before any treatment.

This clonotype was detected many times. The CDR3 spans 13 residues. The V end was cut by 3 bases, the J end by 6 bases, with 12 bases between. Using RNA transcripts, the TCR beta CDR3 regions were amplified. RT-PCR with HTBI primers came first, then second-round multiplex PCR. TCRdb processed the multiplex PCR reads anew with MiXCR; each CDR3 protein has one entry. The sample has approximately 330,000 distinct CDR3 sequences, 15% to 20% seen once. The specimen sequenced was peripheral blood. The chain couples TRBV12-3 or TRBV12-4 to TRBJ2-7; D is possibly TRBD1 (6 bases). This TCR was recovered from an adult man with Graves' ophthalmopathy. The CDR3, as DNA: TGTGCCAGCAGTTTGTTACAGGGCCGCGAGCAGTACTTC. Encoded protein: CASSLLQGREQYF.